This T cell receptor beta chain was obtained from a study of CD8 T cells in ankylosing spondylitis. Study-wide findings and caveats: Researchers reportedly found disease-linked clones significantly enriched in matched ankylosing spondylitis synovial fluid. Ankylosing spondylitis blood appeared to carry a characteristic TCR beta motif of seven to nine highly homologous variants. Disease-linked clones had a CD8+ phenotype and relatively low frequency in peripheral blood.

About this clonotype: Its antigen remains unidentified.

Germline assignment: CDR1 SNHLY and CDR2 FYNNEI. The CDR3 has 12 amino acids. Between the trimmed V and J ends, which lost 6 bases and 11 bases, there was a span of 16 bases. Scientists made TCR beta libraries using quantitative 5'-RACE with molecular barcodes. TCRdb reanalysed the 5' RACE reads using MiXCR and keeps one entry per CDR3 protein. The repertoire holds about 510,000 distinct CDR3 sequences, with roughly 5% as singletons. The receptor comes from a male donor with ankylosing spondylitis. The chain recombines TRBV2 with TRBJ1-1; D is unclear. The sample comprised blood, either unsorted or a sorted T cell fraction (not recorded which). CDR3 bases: TGTGCCAGCAGCCAACGGGCTCCTGGGGCTTTCTTT. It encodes CASSQRAPGAFF. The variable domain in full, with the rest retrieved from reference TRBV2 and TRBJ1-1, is EPEVTQTPSHQVTQMGQEVILRCVPISNHLYFYWYRQILGQKVEFLVSFYNNEISEKSEIFDDQFSVERPDGSNFTLKIRSTKLEDSAMYFCASSQRAPGAFFGQGTRLTVV.